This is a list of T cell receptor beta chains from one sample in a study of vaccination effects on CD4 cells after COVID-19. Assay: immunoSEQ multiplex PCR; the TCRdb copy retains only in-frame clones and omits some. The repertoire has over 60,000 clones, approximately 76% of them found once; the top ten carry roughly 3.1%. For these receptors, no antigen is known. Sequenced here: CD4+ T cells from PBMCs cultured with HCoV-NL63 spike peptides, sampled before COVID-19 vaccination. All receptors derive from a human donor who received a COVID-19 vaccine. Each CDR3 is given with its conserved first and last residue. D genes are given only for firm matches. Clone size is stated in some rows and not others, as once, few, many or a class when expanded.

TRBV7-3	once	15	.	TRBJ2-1	TGTGCCAGCAGCTTAACGGGGGGGGCCGAGAATGAGCAGTTCTTC	CASSLTGGAENEQFF
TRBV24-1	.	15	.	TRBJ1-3	TGTGTCACCAGTGCCACGGGAGCAGCTGGAAACACCATATATTTT	CVTSATGAAGNTIYF
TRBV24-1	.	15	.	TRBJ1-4	TGTGCCACCAGTGAGGGGAGGGCGAGAAATGAAAAACTGTTTTTT	CATSEGRARNEKLFF
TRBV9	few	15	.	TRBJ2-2	TGTGCCAGCACTCTTACAGGCTCGGGGACCGGGGAGCTGTTTTTT	CASTLTGSGTGELFF
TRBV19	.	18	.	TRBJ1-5	TGTGCCAGTAGCGAAGAACAGATGTCCAGGTATGGCAATCAGCCCCAGCATTTT	CASSEEQMSRYGNQPQHF
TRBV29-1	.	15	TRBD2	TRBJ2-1	TGCAGCGTTGATCCGACTAGCGGGTCAGAGAATGAGCAGTTCTTC	CSVDPTSGSENEQFF
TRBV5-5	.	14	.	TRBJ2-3	TGTGCCAGCAGCTTGGGGCAGAGCACAGATACGCAGTATTTT	CASSLGQSTDTQYF
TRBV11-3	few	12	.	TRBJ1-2	TGTGCCACCACATACCGGGGGAATGGCTACACCTTC	CATTYRGNGYTF
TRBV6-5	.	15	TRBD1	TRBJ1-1	TGTGCCAGCAGTAAGACAGGGGCGTCGTTATCTGAAGCTTTCTTT	CASSKTGASLSEAFF
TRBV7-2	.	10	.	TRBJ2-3	TGTGCCAGCAGCGCCCATACGCAGTATTTT	CASSAHTQYF
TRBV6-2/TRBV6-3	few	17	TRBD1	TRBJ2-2	TGTGCCAGCAGTTATTACCGACAGGGTGATGGCACCGGGGAGCTGTTTTTT	CASSYYRQGDGTGELFF
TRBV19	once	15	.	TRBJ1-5	TGTGCCAGTACCCTGGGGGGTTATAGCAATCAGCCCCAGCATTTT	CASTLGGYSNQPQHF
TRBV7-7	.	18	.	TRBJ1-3	TGTGCCAGCAGCCGGGAGGGGTATTCCCTTTACTCTGGAAACACCATATATTTT	CASSREGYSLYSGNTIYF
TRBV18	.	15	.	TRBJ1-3	TGTGCCAGCTCACCAGGGGGGGTCGCTGGAAACACCATATATTTT	CASSPGGVAGNTIYF
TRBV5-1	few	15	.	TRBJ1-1	TGCGCCAGCAGCTTGCGGCAGGCGAAGGACACTGAAGCTTTCTTT	CASSLRQAKDTEAFF
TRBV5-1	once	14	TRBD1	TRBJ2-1	TGCGCCAGCAGCTTCGGGACAGGGAACAATGAGCAGTTCTTC	CASSFGTGNNEQFF
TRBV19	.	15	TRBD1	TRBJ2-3	TGTGCCAGTACCCCCCGGACAGGGGGCCGAGATACGCAGTATTTT	CASTPRTGGRDTQYF
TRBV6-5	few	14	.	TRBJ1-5	TGTGCCAGCAGGGAGTATACAGGGAATCAGCCCCAGCATTTT	CASREYTGNQPQHF
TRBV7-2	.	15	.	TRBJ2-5	TGTGCCAGCAGCGGGGTCGGACAAATACAAGAGACCCAGTACTTC	CASSGVGQIQETQYF
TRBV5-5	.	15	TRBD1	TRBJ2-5	TGTGCCAGCAGCTTAGGGACAGGGAACAGAGAGACCCAGTACTTC	CASSLGTGNRETQYF
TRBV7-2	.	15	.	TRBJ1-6	TGTGCCAGCAGCACCAGAGGCGGGGAGAATTCACCCCTCCACTTT	CASSTRGGENSPLHF
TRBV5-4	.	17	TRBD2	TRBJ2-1	TGTGCCAGCAGCGACGGGACTAGCGGGGGGCTCTACAATGAGCAGTTCTTC	CASSDGTSGGLYNEQFF